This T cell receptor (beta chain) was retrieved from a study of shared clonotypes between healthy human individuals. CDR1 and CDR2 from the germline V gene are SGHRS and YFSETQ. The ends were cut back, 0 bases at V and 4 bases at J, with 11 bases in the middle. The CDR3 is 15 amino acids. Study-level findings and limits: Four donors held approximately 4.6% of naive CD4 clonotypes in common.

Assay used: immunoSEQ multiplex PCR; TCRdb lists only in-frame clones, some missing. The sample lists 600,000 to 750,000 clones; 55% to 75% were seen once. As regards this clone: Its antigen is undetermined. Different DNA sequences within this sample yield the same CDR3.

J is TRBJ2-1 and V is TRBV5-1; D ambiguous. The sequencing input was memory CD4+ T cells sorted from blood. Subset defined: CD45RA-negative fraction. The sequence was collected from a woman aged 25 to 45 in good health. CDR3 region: CASSLDSHAYNEQFF. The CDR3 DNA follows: TGCGCCAGCAGCTTGGACTCCCACGCTTACAATGAGCAGTTCTTC.